The source of this TCR beta chain is a study of cytomegalovirus exposure and HLA in healthy donors. Study observations and caveats: Sequence variants that were highly shared formed a cluster that was likely a sequencing artifact. TCR beta V- and J-gene trimming was later associated with a missense DCLRE1C variant. Researchers reported in a later analysis that common viral pathogens appeared linked to several top clusters.

To note about this clone: Its antigen is unidentified.

PCR primers comprised 60 Vbeta and 13 Jbeta primers. In the original analysis: Approximately 78 million unique TCR beta chains, roughly 11 million of them shared, were counted by a later analysis. Libraries were prepared by immunoSEQ multiplex PCR; TCRdb keeps only in-frame clonotypes and omits some of them. That table furnishes V, J and clone size, whereas the DNA furnished D and trimming. The data hold around 20,000 clones, with under 85% observed a single time. The material sequenced was PBMCs. The sequence was collected from a human donor in good health.

CDR3 region: CASSQDGTDFYGYTF. The DNA for the CDR3 is TGCGCCAGCAGCCAAGATGGGACAGACTTCTATGGCTACACCTTC. The chain couples TRBV4-1 to TRBJ1-2; TRBD1 matches 7 bases. Germline-derived CDR1 and CDR2 are MGHRA and YSYEKL. Trimming at V came to 0 bases and at J to 4 bases, leaving 5 bases not matched to a gene. The CDR3 length is 15 residues.